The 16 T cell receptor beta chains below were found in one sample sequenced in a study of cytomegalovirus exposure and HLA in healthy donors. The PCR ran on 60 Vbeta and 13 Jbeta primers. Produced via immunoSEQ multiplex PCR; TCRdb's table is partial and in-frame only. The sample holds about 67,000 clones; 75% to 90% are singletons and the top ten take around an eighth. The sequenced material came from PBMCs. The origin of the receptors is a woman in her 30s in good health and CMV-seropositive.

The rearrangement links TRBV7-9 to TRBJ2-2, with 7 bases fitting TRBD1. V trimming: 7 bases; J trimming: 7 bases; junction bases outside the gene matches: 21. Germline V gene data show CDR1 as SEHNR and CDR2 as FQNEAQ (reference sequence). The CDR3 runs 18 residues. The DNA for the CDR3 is TGTGCCAGCAACCCCCTCCGAACAGGGGTCGGAAATTTCGGGGAGCTGTTTTTT. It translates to CASNPLRTGVGNFGELFF.

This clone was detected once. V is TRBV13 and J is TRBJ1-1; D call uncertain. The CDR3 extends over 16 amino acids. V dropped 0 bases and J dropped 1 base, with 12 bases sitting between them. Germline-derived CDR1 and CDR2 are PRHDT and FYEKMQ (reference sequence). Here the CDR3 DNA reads TGTGCCAGCAGCTTAGGCCGTGGCAGGCCGAACACTGAAGCTTTCTTT. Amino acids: CASSLGRGRPNTEAFF.

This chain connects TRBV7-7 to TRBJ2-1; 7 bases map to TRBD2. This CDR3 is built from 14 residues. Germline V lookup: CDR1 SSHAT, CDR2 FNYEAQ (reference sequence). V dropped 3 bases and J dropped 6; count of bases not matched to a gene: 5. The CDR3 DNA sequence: TGTGCCAGCAGCTTGGGGGGGAGGTTCAATGAGCAGTTCTTC. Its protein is CASSLGGRFNEQFF.

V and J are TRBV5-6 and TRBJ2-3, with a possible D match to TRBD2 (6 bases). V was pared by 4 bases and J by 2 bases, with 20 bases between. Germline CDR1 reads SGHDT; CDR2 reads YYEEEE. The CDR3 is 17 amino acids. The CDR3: CASSRNKNRDFTDTQYF. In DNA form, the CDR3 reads TGTGCCAGCAGCCGAAACAAGAATAGGGACTTCACAGATACGCAGTATTTT.

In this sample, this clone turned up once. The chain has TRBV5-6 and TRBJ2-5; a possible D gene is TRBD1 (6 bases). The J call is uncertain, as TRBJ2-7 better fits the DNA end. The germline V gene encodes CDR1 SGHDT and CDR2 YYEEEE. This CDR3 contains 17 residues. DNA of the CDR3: TGTGCCAGCAGCCTACAAACCCGGACAGAATATTCCTACGAGCAGTACTTC. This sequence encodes CASSLQTRTEYSYEQYF.

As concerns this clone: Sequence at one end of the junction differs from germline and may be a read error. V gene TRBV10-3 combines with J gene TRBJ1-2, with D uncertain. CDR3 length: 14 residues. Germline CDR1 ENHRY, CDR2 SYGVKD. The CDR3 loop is CAISENMAPRHPIF. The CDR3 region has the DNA TGTGCCATCAGTGAAAATATGGCACCGAGACATCCAATCTTC.

CDR3 coding DNA: TGTGCCAGCAGTTTAGGCGGGATCTACAATGAGCAGTTCTTC. It is translated as CASSLGGIYNEQFF. J is TRBJ2-1 and V is TRBV28; possibly TRBD2 for D (6 bases). Germline CDR1 and CDR2: MDHEN and SYDVKM. The CDR3 has 14 residues. Trimming removed 2 bases from V and 3 bases from J, with 8 bases in between. Looking up the rest from reference TRBV28 and TRBJ2-1 gives the full variable domain: DVKVTQSSRYLVKRTGEKVFLECVQDMDHENMFWYRQDPGLGLRLIYFSYDVKMKEKGDIPEGYSVSREKKERFSLILESASTNQTSMYLCASSLGGIYNEQFFGPGTRLTVL.

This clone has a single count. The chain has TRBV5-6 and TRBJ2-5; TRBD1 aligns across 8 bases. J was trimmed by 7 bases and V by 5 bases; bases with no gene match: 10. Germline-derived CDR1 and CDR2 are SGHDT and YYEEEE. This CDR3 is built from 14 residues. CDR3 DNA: TGTGCCAGCAGTTCCCTGACAGGGGCTGTGACCCAGTACTTC. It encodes CASSSLTGAVTQYF.

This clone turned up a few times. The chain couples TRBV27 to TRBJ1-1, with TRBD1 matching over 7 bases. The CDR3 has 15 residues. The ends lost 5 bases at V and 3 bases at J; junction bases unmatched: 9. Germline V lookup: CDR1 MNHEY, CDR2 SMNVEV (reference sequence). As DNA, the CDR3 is TGTGCCAGCAGTCCGACAGGGACTTGGTACACTGAAGCTTTCTTT. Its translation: CASSPTGTWYTEAFF.

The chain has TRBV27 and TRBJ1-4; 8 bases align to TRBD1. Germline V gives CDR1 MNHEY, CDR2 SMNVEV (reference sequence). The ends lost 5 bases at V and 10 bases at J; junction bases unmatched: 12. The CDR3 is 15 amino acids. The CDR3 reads CASSPNRDRTGKLFF. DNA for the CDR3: TGTGCCAGCAGTCCTAACCGGGACAGGACAGGAAAACTGTTTTTT.

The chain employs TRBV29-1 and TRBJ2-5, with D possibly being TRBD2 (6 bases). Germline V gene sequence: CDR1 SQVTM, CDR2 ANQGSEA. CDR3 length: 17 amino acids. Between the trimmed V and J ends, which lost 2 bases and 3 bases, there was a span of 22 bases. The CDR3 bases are TGCAGCGTTGAATTCCCAGAGCGGGCGCGGGCAAAAGAGACCCAGTACTTC. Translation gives CSVEFPERARAKETQYF.

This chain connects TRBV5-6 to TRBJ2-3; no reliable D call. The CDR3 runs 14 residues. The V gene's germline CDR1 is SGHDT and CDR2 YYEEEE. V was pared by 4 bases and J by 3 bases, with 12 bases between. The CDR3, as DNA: TGTGCCAGCAGCCGACTCACAAGAACAGATACGCAGTATTTT. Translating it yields CASSRLTRTDTQYF.

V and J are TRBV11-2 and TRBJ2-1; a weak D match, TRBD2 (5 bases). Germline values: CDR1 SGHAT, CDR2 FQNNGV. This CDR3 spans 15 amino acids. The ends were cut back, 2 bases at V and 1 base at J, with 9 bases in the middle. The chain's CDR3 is CASSLLPGSYNEQFF. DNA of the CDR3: TGTGCCAGCAGCTTATTGCCGGGGTCCTACAATGAGCAGTTCTTC.

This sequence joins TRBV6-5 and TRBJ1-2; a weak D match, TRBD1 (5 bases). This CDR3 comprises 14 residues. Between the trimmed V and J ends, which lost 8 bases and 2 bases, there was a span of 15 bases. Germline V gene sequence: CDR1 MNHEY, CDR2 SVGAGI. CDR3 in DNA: TGTGCCAGCCGTCGGGACTTCGCAAACTATGGCTACACCTTC. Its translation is CASRRDFANYGYTF.

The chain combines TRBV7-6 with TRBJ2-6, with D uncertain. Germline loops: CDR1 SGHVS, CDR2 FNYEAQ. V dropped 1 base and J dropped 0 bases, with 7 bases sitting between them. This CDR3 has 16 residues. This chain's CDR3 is CASSLGAPSGANVLTF. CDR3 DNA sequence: TGTGCCAGCAGCTTAGGCGCCCCCTCTGGGGCCAACGTCCTGACTTTC.

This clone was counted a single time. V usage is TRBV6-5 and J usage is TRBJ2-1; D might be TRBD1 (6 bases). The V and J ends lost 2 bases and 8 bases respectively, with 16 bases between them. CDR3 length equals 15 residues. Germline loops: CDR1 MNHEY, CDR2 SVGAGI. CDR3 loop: CASSYPNGGVDEQFF. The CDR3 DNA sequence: TGTGCCAGCAGTTACCCCAATGGGGGCGTAGATGAGCAGTTCTTC.